This T cell receptor (beta chain) derives from a study of cytomegalovirus exposure and HLA in healthy donors. As concerns this clone: Its target is not known.

CDR1 and CDR2 (germline): LNHDA, SQIVND (reference sequence). The J segment lost 4 bases and the V segment lost 1 base, leaving 6 bases of the junction unmatched. This CDR3 has 16 residues. Study findings and constraints: A later analysis found TCR association rates differed by HLA locus, highest for DRB1 and lowest for HLA-C.

It was with 60 Vbeta and 13 Jbeta primers that the PCR ran. Sequenced by immunoSEQ multiplex PCR; TCRdb stores in-frame clones only, minus some. The table shows about 31,000 clones, with roughly 89% occurring only once. This TCR came from a boy younger than 18 in good health and CMV-seronegative. The rearrangement uses TRBV19 and TRBJ2-3; 9 bases are a match to TRBD2. The sequenced material came from PBMCs. This CDR3 reads CASSIGAGGVADTQYF. DNA of the CDR3: TGTGCCAGTAGTATAGGAGCGGGGGGAGTTGCAGATACGCAGTATTTT.